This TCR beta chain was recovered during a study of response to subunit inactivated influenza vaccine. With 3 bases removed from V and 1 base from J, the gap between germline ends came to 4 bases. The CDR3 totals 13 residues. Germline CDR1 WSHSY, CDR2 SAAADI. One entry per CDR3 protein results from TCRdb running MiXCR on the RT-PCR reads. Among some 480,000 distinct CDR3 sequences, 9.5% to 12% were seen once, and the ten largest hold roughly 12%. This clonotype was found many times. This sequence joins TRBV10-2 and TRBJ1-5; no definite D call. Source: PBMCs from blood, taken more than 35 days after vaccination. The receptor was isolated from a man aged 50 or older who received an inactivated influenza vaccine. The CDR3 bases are TGCGCCAGCAGTGAAGGCAGCAATCAGCCCCAGCATTTT. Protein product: CASSEGSNQPQHF.